This T cell receptor beta chain was sequenced in a study of blood T cell repertoires in COVID-19. On the study more broadly: PBMCs, B-cell-depleted T cells, or T cells provided the cDNA or gDNA that made up the material.

All enrollees were about 18 to 89 years old and from 20 to 25 US areas. Original data processing: Estimates of nucleated cell counts were drawn from the amplification of reference gene primers. Method: immunoSEQ multiplex PCR; TCRdb's copy keeps in-frame clones and lacks some. V, J and clone size are those of that table, while D and trimming were read from the DNA. The table shows a few hundred thousand clones, with over 75% occurring only once. V was clipped by 0 bases and J by 4 bases, with 9 bases between them. Per the germline V gene, CDR1 is KGHSY and CDR2 is FQNENV. CDR3 size: 14 residues. Sequenced sample: PBMCs or T cells enriched from blood (not recorded which). The rearrangement uses TRBV16 and TRBJ1-2; D ambiguous. The sequence came from a woman aged 25-40 years who had recovered from COVID-19. CDR3 coding DNA: TGTGCCAGCAGCCAATCGCCAGGAAGCTATGGCTACACCTTC. Residues: CASSQSPGSYGYTF. Full variable domain (missing parts from reference TRBV16 and TRBJ1-2): GEEVAQTPKHLVRGEGQKAKLYCAPIKGHSYVFWYQQVLKNEFKFLISFQNENVFDETGMPKERFSAKCLPNSPCSLEIQATKLEDSAVYFCASSQSPGSYGYTFGSGTRLTVV.